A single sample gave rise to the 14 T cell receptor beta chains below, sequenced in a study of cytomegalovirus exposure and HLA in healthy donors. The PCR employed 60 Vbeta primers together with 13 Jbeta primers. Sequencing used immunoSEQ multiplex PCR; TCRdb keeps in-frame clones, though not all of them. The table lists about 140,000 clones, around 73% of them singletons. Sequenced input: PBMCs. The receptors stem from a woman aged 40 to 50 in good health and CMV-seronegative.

This CDR3 is CASSFDRVSNQPQHF. Here the CDR3 DNA reads TGTGCCAGCAGCTTCGACAGGGTGAGCAATCAGCCCCAGCATTTT. The chain employs TRBV7-2 and TRBJ1-5; 7 nucleotides line up with TRBD1. The V segment lost 3 bases and the J segment 1 base; nucleotides outside the gene matches: 3. In germline, CDR1 is SGHTA, CDR2 FQGNSA. This CDR3 has 15 residues.

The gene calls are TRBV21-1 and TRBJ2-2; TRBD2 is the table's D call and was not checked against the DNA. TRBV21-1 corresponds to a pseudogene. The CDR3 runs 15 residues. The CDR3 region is CASSKGGGPPGELFF. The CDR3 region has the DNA TGTGCCAGCAGCAAAGGAGGCGGTCCACCCGGGGAGCTGTTTTTT.

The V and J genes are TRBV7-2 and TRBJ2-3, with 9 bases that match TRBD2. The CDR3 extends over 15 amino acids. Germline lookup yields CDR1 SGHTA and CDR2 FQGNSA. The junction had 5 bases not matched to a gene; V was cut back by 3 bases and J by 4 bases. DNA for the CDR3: TGTGCCAGCAGCTTTAGCGGGGGTCCTGCAGATACGCAGTATTTT. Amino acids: CASSFSGGPADTQYF.

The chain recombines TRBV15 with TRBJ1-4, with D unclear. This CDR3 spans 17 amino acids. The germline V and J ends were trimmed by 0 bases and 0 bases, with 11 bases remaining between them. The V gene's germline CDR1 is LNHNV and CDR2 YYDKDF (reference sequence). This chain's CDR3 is CATSREFGTATNEKLFF. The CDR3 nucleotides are TGTGCCACCAGCAGAGAATTCGGTACGGCAACTAATGAAAAACTGTTTTTT. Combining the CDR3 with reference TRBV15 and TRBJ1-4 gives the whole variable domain DAMVIQNPRYQVTQFGKPVTLSCSQTLNHNVMYWYQQKSSQAPKLLFHYYDKDFNNEADTPDNFQSRRPNTSFCFLDIRSPGLGDTAMYLCATSREFGTATNEKLFFGSGTQLSVL.

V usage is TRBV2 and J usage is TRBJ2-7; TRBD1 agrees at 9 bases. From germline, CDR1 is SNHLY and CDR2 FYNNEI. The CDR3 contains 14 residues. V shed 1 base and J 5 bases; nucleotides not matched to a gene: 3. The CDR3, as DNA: TGTGCCAGCAGTGAAGACGGACAGGGGAACGAGCAGTACTTC. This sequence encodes CASSEDGQGNEQYF.

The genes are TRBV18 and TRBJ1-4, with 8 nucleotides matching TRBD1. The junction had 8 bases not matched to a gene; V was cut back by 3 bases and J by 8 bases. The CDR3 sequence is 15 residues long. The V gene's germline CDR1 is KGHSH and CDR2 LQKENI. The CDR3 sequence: CASSPWTGPGEKLFF. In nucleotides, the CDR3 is TGTGCCAGCTCACCGTGGACAGGGCCTGGGGAAAAACTGTTTTTT.

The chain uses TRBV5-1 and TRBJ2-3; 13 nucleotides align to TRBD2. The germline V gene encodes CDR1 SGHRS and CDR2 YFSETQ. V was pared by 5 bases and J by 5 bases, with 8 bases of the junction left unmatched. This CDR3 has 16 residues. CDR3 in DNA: TGCGCCAGCAGACCCACTAGCGGGGGGGCCCTAGATACGCAGTATTTT. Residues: CASRPTSGGALDTQYF.

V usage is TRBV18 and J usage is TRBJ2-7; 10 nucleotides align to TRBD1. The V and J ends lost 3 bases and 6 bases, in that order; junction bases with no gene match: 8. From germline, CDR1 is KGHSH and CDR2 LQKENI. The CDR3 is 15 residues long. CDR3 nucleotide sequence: TGTGCCAGCTCACCCTCGGGGACAGGGGAAGTCGAGCAGTACGTC. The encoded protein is CASSPSGTGEVEQYV.

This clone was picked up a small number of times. CDR3 protein: CASSWGQSPGTEAFF. CDR3 sequence (DNA): TGCGCCAGCAGCTGGGGACAGAGTCCGGGCACTGAAGCTTTCTTT. The chain joins TRBV5-1 to TRBJ1-1, with 7 bases matching TRBD1. Germline CDR1 SGHRS, CDR2 YFSETQ. J lost 4 bases, V lost 3 bases, and 9 bases had no gene match. The CDR3 has 15 amino acids.

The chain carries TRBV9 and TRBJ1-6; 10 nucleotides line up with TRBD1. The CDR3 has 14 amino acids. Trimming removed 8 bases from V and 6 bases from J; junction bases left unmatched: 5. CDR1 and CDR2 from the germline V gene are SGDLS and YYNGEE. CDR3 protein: CASQGQGSNSPLHF. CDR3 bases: TGTGCCAGTCAGGGACAGGGGTCTAATTCACCCCTCCACTTT.

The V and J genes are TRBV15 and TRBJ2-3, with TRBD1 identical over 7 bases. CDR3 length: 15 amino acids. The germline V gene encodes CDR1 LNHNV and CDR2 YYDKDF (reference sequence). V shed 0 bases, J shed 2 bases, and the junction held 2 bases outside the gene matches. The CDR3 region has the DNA TGTGCCACCAGCAGAGAAGGACAGGCCACAGATACGCAGTATTTT. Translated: CATSREGQATDTQYF.

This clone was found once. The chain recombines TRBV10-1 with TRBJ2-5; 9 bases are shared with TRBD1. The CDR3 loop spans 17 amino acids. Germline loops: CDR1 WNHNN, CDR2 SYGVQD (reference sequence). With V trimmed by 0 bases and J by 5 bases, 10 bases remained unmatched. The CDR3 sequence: CASSESPGQGRRETQYF. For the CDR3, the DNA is TGCGCCAGCAGTGAGTCTCCGGGACAGGGACGTCGGGAGACCCAGTACTTC.

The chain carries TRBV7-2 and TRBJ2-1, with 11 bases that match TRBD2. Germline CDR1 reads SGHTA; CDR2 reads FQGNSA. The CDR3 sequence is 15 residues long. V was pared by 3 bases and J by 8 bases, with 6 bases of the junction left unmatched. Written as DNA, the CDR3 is TGTGCCAGCAGCTTCTCTAGCGGGGGGTTCGATGAGCAGTTCTTC. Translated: CASSFSSGGFDEQFF.

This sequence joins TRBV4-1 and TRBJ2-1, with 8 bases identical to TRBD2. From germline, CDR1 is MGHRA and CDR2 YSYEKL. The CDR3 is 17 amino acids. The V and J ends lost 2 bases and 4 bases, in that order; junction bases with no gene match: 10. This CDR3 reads CASSQRVRGGLYNEQFF. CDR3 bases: TGCGCCAGCAGCCAAAGGGTTCGGGGGGGTCTTTACAATGAGCAGTTCTTC.